Listed below are T cell receptor beta chains from one sample, sequenced in a study of cytomegalovirus exposure and HLA in healthy donors. TCRdb's copy holds only in-frame clones and misses some; the assay was immunoSEQ multiplex PCR. Of about 180,000 clones in the sample, 65% to 80% were seen once. Source material: PBMCs. The receptors were gathered from a woman in her 40s in good health and CMV-seronegative. Both conserved end residues are part of each CDR3. The order of the fields is D gene, V gene, J gene, clone size, CDR3 protein, CDR3 DNA. A D gene is named only where the DNA matches it firmly. Some rows mark clone size as missing; the rest say once, few, many or name a class of expanded clone.

.	TRBV5-1	TRBJ2-3	.	CASSFGGTDTQYF	TGCGCCAGCAGCTTCGGAGGCACAGATACGCAGTATTTT
.	TRBV5-1	TRBJ1-3	.	CASSLPGTGNTIYF	TGCGCCAGCAGCTTGCCGGGTACTGGAAACACCATATATTTT
.	TRBV5-4	TRBJ2-1	.	CASSKHRDYNEQFF	TGTGCCAGCAGCAAACACCGGGACTACAATGAGCAGTTCTTC
TRBD1	TRBV6-7	TRBJ1-1	few	CASSWGQGFLYHTEAFF	TGTGCCAGCAGTTGGGGACAGGGGTTCCTCTATCACACTGAAGCTTTCTTT
TRBD2	TRBV5-4	TRBJ2-1	.	CASSWLTSGRHNEQFF	TGTGCCAGCAGCTGGTTGACTAGCGGGAGGCACAATGAGCAGTTCTTC
.	TRBV11-2	TRBJ2-7	once	CASSLSASIFEQYF	TGTGCCAGCAGCTTATCGGCTAGTATTTTCGAGCAGTACTTC
.	TRBV28	TRBJ2-7	.	CASSFSGNLDEQYF	TGTGCCAGCAGTTTTTCGGGGAACCTGGACGAGCAGTACTTC
.	TRBV15	TRBJ2-5	.	CATSRGRRTQGIQETQYF	TGTGCCACCAGCAGAGGGAGAAGAACCCAGGGGATTCAAGAGACCCAGTACTTC
.	TRBV5-1	TRBJ1-3	.	CASSPLDTSSGNTIYF	TGCGCCAGCAGCCCCTTGGACACAAGCTCTGGAAACACCATATATTTT
.	TRBV6-1	TRBJ1-1	.	CASSEARFREAFF	TGTGCCAGCAGTGAAGCTAGGTTCAGGGAAGCTTTCTTT
.	TRBV6-1	TRBJ2-3	.	CASNGHFSSTDTQYF	TGTGCCAGCAATGGACACTTTTCTAGCACAGATACGCAGTATTTT
.	TRBV5-8	TRBJ2-1	.	CASSPNEQFF	TGTGCCAGCAGCCCGAATGAGCAGTTCTTC
.	TRBV21-1	TRBJ1-5	.	CASSKEPGRGNQPQHF	TGTGCCAGCAGCAAAGAGCCAGGGAGGGGCAATCAGCCCCAGCATTTT
TRBD1	TRBV2	TRBJ1-4	few	CASTPDRINEKLFF	TGTGCCAGCACCCCGGACAGGATAAATGAAAAACTGTTTTTT
TRBD1	TRBV9	TRBJ1-3	.	CASSVITGDSGNTIYF	TGTGCCAGCAGCGTAATCACAGGGGACTCTGGAAACACCATATATTTT
TRBD1	TRBV5-1	TRBJ1-1	.	CASSTNRQGMRTEAFF	TGCGCCAGCAGCACCAACAGACAGGGGATGAGGACTGAAGCTTTCTTT
TRBD1	TRBV6-4	TRBJ2-7	once	CASNQDRPSYEQYF	TGTGCCAGCAATCAGGACAGGCCCTCCTACGAGCAGTACTTC
.	TRBV4-2	TRBJ2-1	.	CASSQEGGGPIGEQFF	TGTGCCAGCAGCCAAGAAGGGGGGGGGCCCATCGGTGAGCAGTTCTTC
.	TRBV28	TRBJ1-1	once	CASSFTGLMTEAFF	TGTGCCAGCAGTTTCACAGGGTTAATGACTGAAGCTTTCTTT
TRBD2	TRBV5-4	TRBJ2-1	once	CASSLASSGLAGHNEQFF	TGTGCCAGCAGCTTGGCCTCATCGGGACTAGCGGGACACAATGAGCAGTTCTTC
.	TRBV6-5	TRBJ1-1	.	CASSTVTEAFF	TGTGCCAGCAGTACAGTTACTGAAGCTTTCTTT
TRBD2	TRBV28	TRBJ2-2	.	CASSLSRGGTGELFF	TGTGCCAGCAGTTTGTCCCGGGGGGGCACCGGGGAGCTGTTTTTT
TRBD2	TRBV9	TRBJ2-1	.	CASSNLALAGDHNEQFF	TGTGCCAGCAGTAACCTGGCCCTAGCGGGAGACCACAATGAGCAGTTCTTC
.	TRBV7-8	TRBJ2-3	.	CASSRRPPGSTGASTDTQYF	TGTGCCAGCAGCCGGCGGCCGCCCGGGAGTACGGGAGCTAGCACAGATACGCAGTATTTT
.	TRBV11-3	TRBJ2-7	.	CASSSAFRGSHEQYF	TGTGCCAGCAGCAGTGCTTTCAGAGGGTCCCACGAGCAGTACTTC
.	TRBV28	TRBJ1-4	.	CASSLTPGGWGQKLFF	TGTGCCAGCAGTTTAACCCCGGGGGGTTGGGGCCAAAAACTGTTTTTT
TRBD2	TRBV19	TRBJ2-7	.	CASSGTSGSYEQYF	TGTGCCAGTAGCGGGACTAGCGGGAGCTACGAGCAGTACTTC
.	TRBV4-3	TRBJ2-3	.	CASSQEQPAETTDTQYF	TGCGCCAGCAGCCAAGAGCAACCAGCGGAGACCACAGATACGCAGTATTTT
TRBD2	TRBV27	TRBJ2-1	.	CASSPGGGIYNEQFF	TGTGCCAGCAGTCCTGGCGGGGGGATATACAATGAGCAGTTCTTC
.	TRBV7-2	TRBJ2-2	.	CASSFSGASPNTGELFF	TGTGCCAGCAGCTTCTCTGGGGCCAGTCCAAACACCGGGGAGCTGTTTTTT
.	TRBV11-2	TRBJ2-3	.	CASSLGTGIVDTQYF	TGTGCCAGCAGCTTAGGTACGGGAATAGTCGATACGCAGTATTTT
.	TRBV19	TRBJ2-2	.	CASSGEGAGELFF	TGTGCCAGTAGCGGTGAGGGGGCCGGGGAGCTGTTTTTT
TRBD2	TRBV6-5	TRBJ2-1	.	CASSWGTSGGLNEQFF	TGTGCCAGCAGTTGGGGGACTAGCGGGGGGTTAAATGAGCAGTTCTTC
TRBD1	TRBV19	TRBJ1-5	.	CASSIDLAGGHLGQPQHF	TGTGCCAGTAGTATAGATCTGGCAGGGGGACATCTCGGACAGCCCCAGCATTTT
.	TRBV5-4	TRBJ2-7	.	CASSLQGGEQYF	TGTGCCAGCAGCTTGCAGGGCGGCGAGCAGTACTTC
.	TRBV30	TRBJ1-5	.	CAWSVPTGIGYQPQHF	TGTGCCTGGAGTGTCCCCACAGGGATAGGATATCAGCCCCAGCATTTT
TRBD1	TRBV9	TRBJ2-7	.	CASNPTGGGYEQYF	TGTGCCAGCAACCCGACAGGGGGCGGTTACGAGCAGTACTTC
TRBD2	TRBV5-1	TRBJ2-7	once	CASSQTSGGTREQYF	TGCGCCAGCAGCCAAACTAGCGGGGGGACCCGCGAGCAGTACTTC
TRBD2	TRBV7-2	TRBJ2-1	.	CASSLEIAGGSYNEQFF	TGTGCCAGCAGCTTAGAAATAGCGGGAGGTTCCTACAATGAGCAGTTCTTC
.	TRBV4-2	TRBJ2-1	.	CASSQDGAQGYNEQFF	TGTGCCAGCAGCCAAGATGGGGCCCAGGGGTACAATGAGCAGTTCTTC
TRBD1	TRBV7-8	TRBJ1-1	.	CASSLGGQGFNTEAFF	TGTGCCAGCAGCTTAGGGGGACAGGGTTTTAACACTGAAGCTTTCTTT
.	TRBV18	TRBJ1-6	.	CASSPEGSDSPLHF	TGTGCCAGCTCACCAGAGGGCAGTGACTCACCCCTCCACTTT
TRBD2	TRBV19	TRBJ2-1	few	CASSIRGGTPPEQFF	TGTGCCAGTAGTATTCGGGGGGGGACTCCCCCCGAGCAGTTCTTC
.	TRBV19	TRBJ2-7	.	CASSTGLGYEQYF	TGTGCCAGTAGTACCGGACTCGGGTACGAGCAGTACTTC
.	TRBV5-1	TRBJ1-3	.	CASSSRQDYSGNTIYF	TGCGCCAGCAGCTCGAGACAAGACTACTCTGGAAACACCATATATTTT
.	TRBV28	TRBJ1-2	.	CASSLGGYGYTF	TGTGCCAGCTCCTTGGGAGGGTATGGCTACACCTTC
TRBD2	TRBV4-2	TRBJ2-5	.	CASSRPRTSGPRGETQYF	TGTGCCAGCAGCCGCCCAAGGACTAGCGGGCCTAGGGGGGAGACCCAGTACTTC
.	TRBV28	TRBJ1-5	.	CASTSRGLSNQPQHF	TGTGCCAGCACCTCCCGGGGGTTGAGCAATCAGCCCCAGCATTTT
TRBD1	TRBV28	TRBJ1-2	.	CASSFPSGTGFGYTF	TGTGCCAGCAGTTTCCCGAGCGGGACAGGGTTTGGCTACACCTTC
.	TRBV5-6	TRBJ2-7	.	CASSSHLYEQYF	TGTGCCAGCAGCTCCCACTTATACGAGCAGTACTTC
TRBD2	TRBV30	TRBJ2-1	.	CAWSVVAGAWGEQFF	TGTGCCTGGAGTGTTGTAGCGGGAGCATGGGGTGAGCAGTTCTTC
TRBD1	TRBV27	TRBJ2-7	few	CASRLRGQETYEQYF	TGTGCCAGCAGGTTGAGGGGACAGGAGACCTACGAGCAGTACTTC
.	TRBV11-3	TRBJ1-2	.	CASSFTGYGYTF	TGTGCCAGCAGCTTCACGGGATATGGCTACACCTTC
.	TRBV19	TRBJ1-5	.	CASSIGQALQPQHF	TGTGCCAGTAGTATAGGTCAGGCCCTTCAGCCCCAGCATTTT
.	TRBV19	TRBJ2-6	.	CASSIVGGGGANVLTF	TGTGCCAGTAGTATTGTCGGGGGAGGTGGGGCCAACGTCCTGACTTTC